This record looks at one TCR beta chain sequence and its context. The V gene's germline CDR1 is SGHDT and CDR2 YYEEEE. This CDR3 is built from 13 residues. Trimming took off 5 bases at V and 4 bases at J, with 12 bases between the two ends. The data stem from a study of blood T cell repertoires in COVID-19. Study-wide context: COVID-19 samples, acute and convalescent, were from the United States, Italy and Spain. PBMCs, B-cell-depleted T cells, or T cells were the source of the cDNA or gDNA that made up the material.

In the authors' methods: Estimated nucleated cell counts came from reference gene primer amplification. Profiling relied on immunoSEQ multiplex PCR, and the TCRdb table lists in-frame clones only, not all of them. V and J calls plus clone size are reproduced from that table; the DNA served to infer D and trimming. The repertoire has roughly 200,000 clones, more than 70% of them found once; the top ten carry 1.6%. V gene TRBV5-6 combines with J gene TRBJ1-2; D is undetermined. This sequence originates from a man younger than 30 with active or convalescent COVID-19. Specimen: peripheral blood. The CDR3 region has the DNA TGTGCCAGCAGTCCTAGCCAGTCCTATGGCTACACCTTC. This encodes CASSPSQSYGYTF.